This entry lists 32 T cell receptor beta chains sequenced from one sample in a study of T-cell reconstitution after alpha-beta-depleted transplantation in children. Using unique molecular identifiers, the investigators prepared the TCRbeta library. One entry per CDR3 protein results from TCRdb running MiXCR on the PCR reads. The table includes 780,000 or so distinct CDR3 sequences, around 17% detected once. The starting material was PBMCs, mostly from graft donor cells, obtained 360 days after TCRalphabeta/CD19-depleted stem cell transplant. These TCRs come from a male patient aged 5 to 17 who had a stem cell transplant for acute lymphoblastic leukemia, so the T cells may come from the graft donor.

CDR3 in DNA: TGTGCCAGCAGCGTAGGCGGCGGAGGTGAGCAGTTCTTC. Protein product: CASSVGGGGEQFF. This rearrangement joins TRBV9 to TRBJ2-1; TRBD2 might be the D (5 bases). The CDR3 is 13 residues long. V gave up 0 bases and J gave up 9 bases, with 10 bases separating them. The germline V gene has CDR1 SGDLS and CDR2 YYNGEE.

This clonotype has ten or more counts. A junction end diverges from the germline sequence, so it may reflect a read error. V and J are TRBV11-2 and TRBJ2-1; unclear D gene. Germline CDR1 and CDR2: SGHAT and FQNNGV. This CDR3 comprises 12 residues. The CDR3 region is CASSLDHNEQFF. Here the CDR3 DNA reads TGCGCCAGCAGCTTGGATCACAATGAGCAGTTCTTC.

This clonotype has just a few counts. This chain links TRBV20-1 with TRBJ1-5; D gene ambiguous. The V gene's germline CDR1 is DFQATT and CDR2 SNEGSKA (reference sequence). The CDR3 is 16 amino acids. Between the trimmed V and J ends, which lost 6 bases and 0 bases, there was a span of 18 bases. The CDR3 coding sequence is TGCAGTGCCCTCTCCGACGAGTCCTATAGCAATCAGCCCCAGCATTTT. Translating gives CSALSDESYSNQPQHF.

V and J are TRBV5-1 and TRBJ2-1, with 7 bases identical to TRBD1. The CDR3 extends over 16 amino acids. Germline CDR1 SGHRS, CDR2 YFSETQ. J lost 4 bases, V lost 1 base, and 8 bases had no gene match. CDR3 bases: TGCGCCAGCAGCTTGAGATCAGGGGGTAGTTACAATGAGCAGTTCTTC. Translated, it gives CASSLRSGGSYNEQFF.

This clonotype showed up just a few times. This sequence joins TRBV20-1 and TRBJ2-7; D gene unclear. The CDR3 loop spans 15 amino acids. Germline V gene data show CDR1 as DFQATT and CDR2 as SNEGSKA (reference sequence). V dropped 5 bases and J dropped 3 bases, with 20 bases sitting between them. The CDR3 nucleotides are TGCAGTGCTCCTGATCGGACCGCCCAAAACTACGAGCAGTACTTC. Residues: CSAPDRTAQNYEQYF.

V usage is TRBV20-1 and J usage is TRBJ2-2; perhaps D is TRBD1 or TRBD2 (5 bases each). The germline V gene encodes CDR1 DFQATT and CDR2 SNEGSKA (reference sequence). The CDR3 totals 15 residues. Trimming pared 6 bases from V and 3 bases from J, leaving 17 bases between. CDR3 region: CSAHPIGADTGELFF. The DNA of the CDR3 is TGCAGTGCCCACCCGATCGGGGCAGACACCGGGGAGCTGTTTTTT.

This clonotype was picked up a small number of times. V and J are TRBV11-2 and TRBJ2-3; 11 nucleotides line up with TRBD2. The CDR3 spans 17 residues. With V trimmed by 5 bases and J by 1 base, 8 bases remained unmatched. Per the germline V gene, CDR1 is SGHAT and CDR2 is FQNNGV. The CDR3: CASSPRLAGPGTDTQYF. The CDR3 DNA is TGTGCCAGCAGCCCCAGACTAGCGGGGCCGGGCACAGATACGCAGTATTTT.

This clonotype was counted a few times. V is TRBV6-5 and J is TRBJ1-6; D is unresolved. V lost 2 bases and J lost 0, with 5 bases in between. Looked up from germline, CDR1 is MNHEY and CDR2 is SVGAGI. The CDR3 loop spans 15 amino acids. This CDR3 is CASSYQTSYNSPLHF. The CDR3 DNA reads TGTGCCAGCAGTTACCAGACCTCCTATAATTCACCCCTCCACTTT.

This clonotype has just a few counts. V is TRBV6-2 or TRBV6-3 and J is TRBJ1-6; D is ambiguous. The CDR3 extends over 13 amino acids. CDR1 MNHEY and CDR2 SVGEGT come from the germline V gene. V was trimmed by 4 bases and J by 9 bases, leaving 10 bases between them. CDR3 DNA: TGTGCCAGCAGTTCGCAGTGGACTTCACCCCTCCACTTT. Translation gives CASSSQWTSPLHF.

This clonotype occurred a few times. The chain has TRBV20-1 and TRBJ2-7; D ambiguous. Between the trimmed V and J ends, which lost 6 bases and 0 bases, there was a span of 18 bases. CDR3 size: 15 residues. CDR1 and CDR2 from the germline V gene are DFQATT and SNEGSKA (reference sequence). CDR3 in amino acids: CSARPSRLSSYEQYF. The CDR3 DNA follows: TGCAGTGCCCGACCTTCAAGACTCAGCTCCTACGAGCAGTACTTC.

This clonotype turned up a few times. This CDR3 is CASGSRDRGTPSSYNEQFF. CDR3 sequence (DNA): TGCGCCAGCGGTTCCCGGGACAGGGGCACGCCCAGCTCCTACAATGAGCAGTTCTTC. This rearrangement joins TRBV5-1 to TRBJ2-1, with 10 nucleotides matching TRBD1. The CDR3 loop spans 19 amino acids. The V segment lost 7 bases and the J segment 0 bases; nucleotides outside the gene matches: 16. CDR1 SGHRS and CDR2 YFSETQ come from the germline V gene.

V gene TRBV10-1 combines with J gene TRBJ2-1, with D tentatively TRBD1 or TRBD2 (5 bases each). V lost 3 bases to trimming and J lost 8 bases, with 14 bases between them. CDR3 size: 14 residues. Germline lookup yields CDR1 WNHNN and CDR2 SYGVQD (reference sequence). The CDR3, as DNA: TGCGCCAGCAGTGACTACGGGACCAGGGATGAGCAGTTCTTC. Its protein product is CASSDYGTRDEQFF.

CDR3 amino acids: CASSLALLAELTDTQYF. In nucleotides, the CDR3 is TGTGCCAGCAGCTTAGCGCTTCTAGCGGAGCTCACAGATACGCAGTATTTT. The rearrangement links TRBV7-8 to TRBJ2-3, with 7 bases aligning to TRBD2. This CDR3 spans 17 amino acids. V was pared by 0 bases and J by 2 bases, with 8 bases of the junction left unmatched. Per germline, CDR1 SGHVS and CDR2 FQNEAQ.

The V call is TRBV12-3 or TRBV12-4, the J call TRBJ2-5; D call uncertain. Trimming removed 6 bases from V and 4 bases from J, with 9 bases in between. The CDR3 consists of 12 residues. CDR3 nucleotide sequence: TGTGCCAGCAGGTTACACCGAGAGACCCAGTACTTC. As protein: CASRLHRETQYF.

The V and J genes are TRBV9 and TRBJ2-7; D not certain. V lost 0 bases, J lost 3 bases, and 10 bases lay in between. The CDR3 is made up of 14 amino acids. In germline, CDR1 is SGDLS, CDR2 YYNGEE. CDR3 bases: TGTGCCAGCAGCGTAGCCCACCCCGACTACGAGCAGTACTTC. It codes for CASSVAHPDYEQYF.

At least ten counts were recorded for this clonotype. The chain couples TRBV13 to TRBJ2-3; the D is unclear. This CDR3 is built from 12 residues. CDR1 is PRHDT and CDR2 is FYEKMQ in the germline V gene (reference sequence). The V end lost 2 bases, the J end lost 6 bases, and 6 bases lay between the germline ends. Here the CDR3 reads CASSLLPDTQYF. The CDR3 DNA reads TGTGCCAGCAGCTTATTACCCGATACGCAGTATTTT.

This chain connects TRBV4-1 to TRBJ2-7, with 8 bases lining up with TRBD2. The CDR3 consists of 17 residues. V lost 1 base and J lost 2; bases outside the gene matches: 10. Germline-derived CDR1 and CDR2 are MGHRA and YSYEKL. CDR3 DNA sequence: TGCGCCAGCAGCCAAGCGAGAGGGGTAGCGGGGACCTACGAGCAGTACTTC. The encoded protein is CASSQARGVAGTYEQYF.

This clonotype turned up a few times. This chain connects TRBV7-3 to TRBJ2-7; D might be TRBD1 (6 bases). Trimming removed 1 base from V and 4 bases from J, with 14 bases in between. The germline V gene has CDR1 SGHTA and CDR2 FQGTGA. CDR3 length equals 15 residues. For the CDR3, the DNA is TGTGCCAGCAGCTTAAGTGCCGACAGGCAGTACGAGCAGTACTTC. It codes for CASSLSADRQYEQYF.

The CDR3 reads CASSHGLAVGDTQYF. For the CDR3, the DNA is TGTGCCAGCAGCCACGGACTAGCTGTCGGAGATACGCAGTATTTT. V is TRBV3-1 and J is TRBJ2-3; TRBD2 matches 8 bases. The junction had 7 bases not matched to a gene; V was cut back by 3 bases and J by 5 bases. From germline, CDR1 is LGHDT and CDR2 YNNKEL (reference sequence). The CDR3 extends over 15 amino acids.

In this sample, this clonotype turned up a few times. J is TRBJ1-1 and V is TRBV6-1; TRBD1 agrees at 7 bases. Germline V lookup: CDR1 MNHNS, CDR2 SASEGT. The length of the CDR3 is 14 residues. J was trimmed by 6 bases and V by 6 bases; bases with no gene match: 10. The CDR3 DNA reads as TGTGCCAGCAGGCCCCGCAGGGGGATATCTGAAGCTTTCTTT. It encodes CASRPRRGISEAFF.

The chain combines TRBV12-3 or TRBV12-4 with TRBJ1-5; TRBD1 might be the D (6 bases). Trimming pared 4 bases from V and 7 bases from J, leaving 17 bases between. This CDR3 spans 15 amino acids. CDR3 in DNA: TGTGCCAGCAGTTACGTCGGGGGGCGCAGGCAGCCCCAGCATTTT. This codes for CASSYVGGRRQPQHF.

The chain's CDR3 is CASSTTKYTGELFF. The DNA for the CDR3 is TGTGCCAGCAGCACGACGAAATACACCGGGGAGCTGTTTTTT. The chain employs TRBV7-9 and TRBJ2-2; D unresolved. The CDR3 has 14 amino acids. Germline loops: CDR1 SEHNR, CDR2 FQNEAQ (reference sequence). Trimming removed 5 bases from V and 3 bases from J, with 10 bases in between.

This clonotype has at least ten counts. This chain uses TRBV9 with TRBJ2-1; maybe TRBD1 (6 bases). This CDR3 contains 12 residues. The germline V and J ends were trimmed by 2 bases and 15 bases, with 15 bases remaining between them. CDR1 and CDR2 (germline): SGDLS, YYNGEE. CDR3 protein: CASSVPRGDLFF. CDR3 DNA sequence: TGTGCCAGCAGCGTTCCCAGGGGTGATCTGTTCTTC.

This clonotype was observed a few times. V is TRBV29-1 and J is TRBJ2-4; D is ambiguous. The CDR3 length is 12 residues. CDR1 and CDR2 from the germline V gene are SQVTM and ANQGSEA. V lost 5 bases and J lost 8, with 13 bases in between. The CDR3 DNA reads as TGCAGCGTTTGCTCGGGTTCGGACATTCAGTACTTC. Its protein is CSVCSGSDIQYF.

There are many counts of this clonotype. The chain joins TRBV5-6 to TRBJ2-1, with no clear D. The length of the CDR3 is 14 residues. Germline V CDR1 and CDR2: SGHDT, YYEEEE. Trimming shortened V by 4 bases and J by 0 bases, and 8 bases separated the two germline ends. CDR3 in amino acids: CASSPTGSYNEQFF. CDR3 nucleotide sequence: TGTGCCAGCAGCCCAACGGGCTCCTACAATGAGCAGTTCTTC.

V and J are TRBV7-3 and TRBJ2-2; 9 bases line up with TRBD2. Germline CDR1 and CDR2: SGHTA and FQGTGA. Unmatched junction bases numbered 10, after V lost 2 bases and J lost 0 bases. CDR3 length equals 19 residues. The CDR3 spells CASSLSSGTYLANTGELFF. The CDR3, as DNA: TGTGCCAGCAGCTTATCTAGCGGGACGTATCTCGCGAACACCGGGGAGCTGTTTTTT.

In this sample, this clonotype turned up a few times. V gene TRBV30 combines with J gene TRBJ2-7; 9 bases are shared with TRBD1. V shed 2 bases, J shed 5 bases, and the junction held 4 bases outside the gene matches. The length of the CDR3 is 13 residues. Germline V gives CDR1 GTSNPN, CDR2 SVGIG (reference sequence). For the CDR3, the DNA is TGTGCCTGGAGTTGGACAGGGGATGACGAGCAGTACTTC. Protein product: CAWSWTGDDEQYF.

The chain is built from TRBV29-1 and TRBJ2-7; 9 bases map to TRBD2. V was clipped by 6 bases and J by 0 bases; unmatched bases: 15. Germline CDR1 and CDR2: SQVTM and ANQGSEA. The CDR3 runs to 17 residues. This CDR3 is CSVRRAAGGSSSYEQYF. The CDR3 bases are TGCAGCGTCAGGCGCGCAGCGGGAGGATCCAGCTCCTACGAGCAGTACTTC.

A few counts support this clonotype. This chain connects TRBV3-1 to TRBJ1-5; TRBD1 is a possible D gene (5 bases). V was pared by 4 bases and J by 2 bases, with 12 bases between. The V gene's germline CDR1 is LGHDT and CDR2 YNNKEL (reference sequence). The CDR3 covers 15 residues. The CDR3 protein is CASSLAGLGNQPQHF. CDR3 sequence (DNA): TGTGCCAGCAGCCTCGCAGGGTTGGGCAATCAGCCCCAGCATTTT.

The chain carries TRBV11-2 and TRBJ2-2, with TRBD2 matching over 8 bases. Germline CDR1 SGHAT, CDR2 FQNNGV. Unmatched junction bases numbered 12, after V lost 3 bases and J lost 3 bases. The CDR3 is 18 residues long. The chain's CDR3 is CASSFSSGRGVDTGELFF. In DNA form, the CDR3 reads TGTGCCAGCAGCTTTTCGAGCGGGAGAGGGGTGGACACCGGGGAGCTGTTTTTT.

This clonotype has more than one count but fewer than ten. The rearrangement links TRBV11-2 to TRBJ2-1; no clear D gene. V dropped 1 base and J dropped 6 bases, with 7 bases sitting between them. The germline gives CDR1 SGHAT, CDR2 FQNNGV. CDR3 length: 13 amino acids. CDR3 sequence (DNA): TGTGCCAGCAGCTTAGTCTCCCTCAATGAGCAGTTCTTC. The encoded protein is CASSLVSLNEQFF.

This chain connects TRBV20-1 to TRBJ2-3; 7 bases are shared with TRBD2. This CDR3 has 13 residues. J lost 11 bases, V lost 3 bases, and 11 bases had no gene match. Germline values: CDR1 DFQATT, CDR2 SNEGSKA (reference sequence). The chain's CDR3 is CSASPYGLGMQYF. CDR3 bases: TGCAGTGCTAGCCCCTATGGACTAGGGATGCAGTATTTT.